This T cell receptor beta chain was retrieved from a study of shared clonotypes between healthy human individuals. TCRdb keeps only in-frame clones here, not all; method: immunoSEQ multiplex PCR. The table lists about 1.1 million clones, around 78% of them singletons. CD45RA-negative memory and CD45RA+ naive subsets were split from the CD4+ cells. The CDR3 consists of 10 residues. CDR1 is LNHDA and CDR2 is SQIVND in the germline V gene (reference sequence). Between the trimmed V and J ends, which lost 0 bases and 7 bases, there was a span of 0 bases. The sequence came from a young man in good health. Some clones in this sample may be carry-over from other donors' samples. The sample was memory CD4+ T cells from PBMCs. Subset described: CD45RA-negative fraction. The chain uses TRBV19 and TRBJ2-5; no clear D. The chain's CDR3 is CASSIETQYF. In nucleotides, the CDR3 is TGTGCCAGTAGTATAGAGACCCAGTACTTC.